The 32 T cell receptor beta chains given below trace back to one sample, sequenced in a study of blood T cell repertoires in COVID-19. The data were produced by immunoSEQ multiplex PCR, yet TCRdb's version contains in-frame clones alone and is incomplete. The sample holds roughly 150,000 clones, over 75% seen once. Sequences were obtained from peripheral blood. The source of these receptors is a man aged 70 or older who had recovered from COVID-19.

The chain carries TRBV18 and TRBJ2-1; 15 bases map to TRBD2. The V segment lost 6 bases and the J segment 5 bases; nucleotides outside the gene matches: 8. Germline V gives CDR1 KGHSH, CDR2 LQKENI. CDR3 length: 17 amino acids. The DNA of the CDR3 is TGTGCCAGCTCCCGCGGGACTAGCGGGAGGAGGAACAATGAGCAGTTCTTC. It yields the protein CASSRGTSGRRNNEQFF.

This clone was detected only a few times. The rearrangement links TRBV11-2 to TRBJ2-1; 11 nucleotides agree with TRBD2. The CDR3 length is 17 residues. V was pared by 4 bases and J by 7 bases, with 12 bases of the junction left unmatched. Germline CDR1 SGHAT, CDR2 FQNNGV. CDR3 sequence reads: CASSSWVAGGVRNEQFF. The DNA for the CDR3 is TGTGCCAGCAGCTCGTGGGTAGCGGGAGGGGTGCGGAATGAGCAGTTCTTC.

This clone was seen only a few times. The DNA for the CDR3 is TGTGCCAGCAGCTTTGGGGGACTGAACGGCTACGAGCAGTACTTC. Amino acids: CASSFGGLNGYEQYF. The V gene is TRBV5-8, the J gene TRBJ2-7; tentatively, D is TRBD2 (6 bases). The germline V gene encodes CDR1 SGHTS and CDR2 YDEGEE. CDR3 length equals 15 residues. With 2 bases removed from V and 3 bases from J, the gap between germline ends came to 15 bases.

The table lists this clone with a few counts. The chain joins TRBV5-1 to TRBJ2-7; 9 nucleotides match TRBD1. CDR3 length equals 14 residues. Germline V gene sequence: CDR1 SGHRS, CDR2 YFSETQ. V shed 4 bases and J 2 bases; nucleotides not matched to a gene: 4. The CDR3 nucleotides are TGCGCCAGCAGCCCCGGGACAGGGCCCTACGAGCAGTACTTC. It specifies CASSPGTGPYEQYF.

The chain combines TRBV27 with TRBJ2-7; TRBD2 might be the D (5 bases). The CDR3 has 13 residues. Trimming stripped 6 bases from V and 2 bases from J, with 11 bases between. Germline assignment: CDR1 MNHEY and CDR2 SMNVEV (reference sequence). The CDR3 sequence: CASRPSGTYEQYF. The CDR3 nucleotides are TGTGCCAGCAGACCCTCCGGGACCTACGAGCAGTACTTC.

J is TRBJ2-1 and V is TRBV5-4; 8 nucleotides match TRBD1. Germline V gene data show CDR1 as SGHNT and CDR2 as YYREEE (reference sequence). CDR3 length: 16 amino acids. V gave up 4 bases and J gave up 3 bases; unmatched junction bases: 9. CDR3: CASSPVAGGIYNEQFF. CDR3 coding DNA: TGTGCCAGCAGCCCCGTCGCAGGGGGCATCTACAATGAGCAGTTCTTC.

This sequence joins TRBV18 and TRBJ2-7; the match to TRBD1 covers 7 bases. Germline trimming cut 3 bases from V and 5 bases from J; bases unmatched to any gene: 7. Germline V lookup: CDR1 KGHSH, CDR2 LQKENI. The CDR3 covers 14 residues. The CDR3 spells CASSPPRGQNEQYF. The CDR3 DNA is TGTGCCAGCTCACCGCCACGGGGACAGAACGAGCAGTACTTC.

The V and J genes are TRBV3-1 (or the pseudogene TRBV3-2) and TRBJ2-1; 10 positions match TRBD2. From germline, CDR1 is LGHDT and CDR2 YNNKEL (reference sequence). The CDR3 contains 19 residues. Germline trimming cut 4 bases from V and 8 bases from J; bases unmatched to any gene: 20. This CDR3 reads CASSPYPPHRLAGDDEQFF. The DNA of the CDR3 is TGTGCCAGCAGCCCCTACCCTCCCCATAGGCTAGCGGGAGATGATGAGCAGTTCTTC.

The chain couples TRBV6-5 to TRBJ2-1; D perhaps matches TRBD2 (6 bases). V dropped 8 bases and J dropped 6 bases, with 17 bases sitting between them. This CDR3 is 14 amino acids long. Germline V CDR1 and CDR2: MNHEY, SVGAGI. The CDR3 sequence: CASLTGVGVNEQFF. For the CDR3, the DNA is TGTGCCAGCCTCACGGGGGTCGGGGTCAATGAGCAGTTCTTC.

CDR3 protein: CASRSGGSNQPQHF. Here the CDR3 DNA reads TGTGCCAGCAGGTCCGGCGGCTCCAATCAGCCCCAGCATTTT. The J gene is TRBJ1-5, the V gene TRBV6-5; no clear D gene. Germline V lookup: CDR1 MNHEY, CDR2 SVGAGI. V was trimmed by 6 bases and J by 3 bases, leaving 12 bases between them. The CDR3 has 14 amino acids.

The chain carries TRBV5-1 and TRBJ2-5, with 9 bases lining up with TRBD1. J lost 2 bases, V lost 4 bases, and 3 bases had no gene match. The length of the CDR3 is 14 residues. Germline CDR1 is SGHRS and CDR2 is YFSETQ. The DNA for the CDR3 is TGCGCCAGCAGCATGGGGACAGGGCAAGAGACCCAGTACTTC. Translation gives CASSMGTGQETQYF.

The chain is built from TRBV19 and TRBJ2-7; 8 bases map to TRBD1. CDR1 is LNHDA and CDR2 is SQIVND in the germline V gene (reference sequence). V dropped 10 bases and J dropped 2; count of bases not matched to a gene: 7. The CDR3 runs 13 residues. CDR3 loop: CATGDRSTYEQYF. Here the CDR3 DNA reads TGTGCCACCGGGGACAGGAGCACCTACGAGCAGTACTTC. The full variable domain, in which reference TRBV19 and TRBJ2-7 provide the parts outside the CDR3, is DGGITQSPKYLFRKEGQNVTLSCEQNLNHDAMYWYRQDPGQGLRLIYYSQIVNDFQKGDIAEGYSVSREKKESFPLTVTSAQKNPTAFYLCATGDRSTYEQYFGPGTRLTVT.

This chain uses TRBV29-1 with TRBJ2-7, with TRBD2 matching 11 bases. Germline V lookup: CDR1 SQVTM, CDR2 ANQGSEA. This CDR3 has 16 amino acids. V lost 6 bases to trimming and J lost 0 bases; unmatched junction nucleotides: 10. In nucleotides, the CDR3 is TGCAGCGTGGGAGGGACTAGCGGAGGGGCCTCCTACGAGCAGTACTTC. It codes for CSVGGTSGGASYEQYF.

The V call is TRBV2, the J call TRBJ1-4; D may be TRBD1 (6 bases). Looked up from germline, CDR1 is SNHLY and CDR2 is FYNNEI. This CDR3 comprises 14 residues. The V gene lost 5 bases and the J gene lost 6 bases, with 13 bases spanning the gap. Written as DNA, the CDR3 is TGTGCCAGCAGTCCCGGACAGAGCTATGAAAAACTGTTTTTT. Amino acids: CASSPGQSYEKLFF.

The chain combines TRBV5-4 with TRBJ2-2, with D possibly TRBD2 on 6 matching bases. The CDR3 runs 16 residues. V dropped 1 base and J dropped 5 bases, with 15 bases sitting between them. The germline V gene has CDR1 SGHNT and CDR2 YYREEE (reference sequence). The DNA for the CDR3 is TGTGCCAGCAGCTTGTCCGCGGGGCCCTCGACCGGGGAGCTGTTTTTT. It codes for CASSLSAGPSTGELFF.

The chain has TRBV3-1 (or the pseudogene TRBV3-2) and TRBJ2-3; no clear D. The CDR3 has 17 residues. V was cut by 1 base and J by 1 base, with 15 bases left in between. Germline lookup yields CDR1 LGHDT and CDR2 YNNKEL (reference sequence). The CDR3 is CASSQGLRQSGTDTQYF. Written as DNA, the CDR3 is TGTGCCAGCAGCCAAGGACTCCGTCAAAGTGGCACAGATACGCAGTATTTT.

The chain has TRBV6-6 and TRBJ1-4; D uncertain. Trimming cost V 8 bases and J 7 bases, with 11 bases left between them. This CDR3 has 12 residues. CDR1 and CDR2 from the germline V gene are MNHNY and SVGAGI (reference sequence). This CDR3 is CASRGGSEKLFF. The DNA of the CDR3 is TGTGCCAGCCGGGGAGGGAGTGAAAAACTGTTTTTT.

This rearrangement joins TRBV5-1 to TRBJ2-5; TRBD2 agrees at 9 bases. Trimming took 5 bases from V and 4 from J; bases not matched to a gene: 6. Germline V gene data show CDR1 as SGHRS and CDR2 as YFSETQ. CDR3 length: 14 amino acids. CDR3 nucleotide sequence: TGCGCCAGCAGGGCTAGCGGGGCGGGAGAGACCCAGTACTTC. Protein product: CASRASGAGETQYF.

The gene calls are TRBV3-1 (or the pseudogene TRBV3-2) and TRBJ2-5, with 14 bases matching TRBD2. This CDR3 has 20 amino acids. V trimming: 1 base; J trimming: 7 bases; junction bases outside the gene matches: 17. In germline, CDR1 is LGHDT, CDR2 YNNKEL (reference sequence). As DNA, the CDR3 is TGTGCCAGCAGCCAAGCGGGGGTCCAGACTAGCGGGAGGGCCGGGGGGACCCAGTACTTC. Protein sequence: CASSQAGVQTSGRAGGTQYF.

This clone has at least ten counts. The V call is TRBV2, the J call TRBJ2-7; TRBD2 agrees at 7 bases. V was pared by 8 bases and J by 0 bases, with 4 bases of the junction left unmatched. The germline V gene has CDR1 SNHLY and CDR2 FYNNEI. This CDR3 contains 13 residues. In DNA form, the CDR3 reads TGTGCCAGCGCGATAGCGGGCTCCTACGAGCAGTACTTC. Protein sequence: CASAIAGSYEQYF.

Only one count was recorded for this clone. As DNA, the CDR3 is TGTGCCATCAGTGAGTCGGGTAGCGGGAGAGTAGAGGATGAGCAGTTCTTC. Amino acids: CAISESGSGRVEDEQFF. The chain recombines TRBV10-3 with TRBJ2-1; 9 bases line up with TRBD2. Trimming cost V 0 bases and J 8 bases; bases outside gene matches: 11. Germline values: CDR1 ENHRY, CDR2 SYGVKD. The CDR3 consists of 17 residues.

This chain links TRBV3-1 (or the pseudogene TRBV3-2) with TRBJ2-1; 7 bases agree with TRBD1. CDR3 length equals 16 residues. V lost 2 bases, J lost 2 bases, and 6 bases stayed unmatched. CDR1 and CDR2 from the germline V gene are LGHDT and YNNKEL (reference sequence). CDR3: CASSQPGQRAYNEQFF. CDR3 sequence (DNA): TGTGCCAGCAGCCAACCGGGACAGAGAGCCTACAATGAGCAGTTCTTC.

This rearrangement joins TRBV7-9 to TRBJ1-1, with TRBD1 matching over 9 bases. Germline values: CDR1 SEHNR, CDR2 FQNEAQ (reference sequence). The junction had 3 bases not matched to a gene; V was cut back by 3 bases and J by 1 base. The CDR3 runs to 15 residues. The CDR3 loop is CASSFTGGQNTEAFF. The CDR3 nucleotides read TGTGCCAGCAGCTTTACAGGGGGCCAGAACACTGAAGCTTTCTTT.

This chain uses TRBV5-4 with TRBJ2-3; 8 positions match TRBD2. The germline V gene has CDR1 SGHNT and CDR2 YYREEE (reference sequence). V was clipped by 4 bases and J by 4 bases; unmatched bases: 11. The CDR3 has 16 amino acids. The CDR3 coding sequence is TGTGCCAGCAGCACCGGGAGGGGAGGGTGGTCAGATACGCAGTATTTT. Protein product: CASSTGRGGWSDTQYF. Full variable domain (rest looked up from reference TRBV5-4 and TRBJ2-3): ETGVTQSPTHLIKTRGQQVTLRCSSQSGHNTVSWYQQALGQGPQFIFQYYREEENGRGNFPPRFSGLQFPNYSSELNVNALELDDSALYLCASSTGRGGWSDTQYFGPGTRLTVL.

The gene calls are TRBV6-5 and TRBJ2-3, with D maybe TRBD1 (5 bases). The germline CDR1 and CDR2 sequences are MNHEY and SVGAGI. This CDR3 region has 14 residues. Trimming stripped 7 bases from V and 4 bases from J, with 15 bases between. CDR3 sequence: CASIWGASADTQYF. DNA for the CDR3: TGTGCCAGCATTTGGGGCGCGTCCGCAGATACGCAGTATTTT.

The rearrangement uses TRBV5-1 and TRBJ2-5; TRBD2 agrees at 11 bases. CDR3 length: 14 amino acids. Germline V CDR1 and CDR2: SGHRS, YFSETQ. J lost 5 bases, V lost 3 bases, and 3 bases had no gene match. The CDR3 nucleotides are TGCGCCAGCAGCTCTAGCGGGGGGTCGGAGACCCAGTACTTC. It codes for CASSSSGGSETQYF.

This rearrangement joins TRBV10-3 to TRBJ1-1, with TRBD1 identical over 11 bases. This CDR3 contains 13 residues. Germline V CDR1 and CDR2: ENHRY, SYGVKD. V trimming: 6 bases; J trimming: 6 bases; junction bases outside the gene matches: 3. The DNA of the CDR3 is TGTGCCATCAGGAGGACAGGGGGCCCTGAAGCTTTCTTT. It codes for CAIRRTGGPEAFF.

The chain recombines TRBV18 with TRBJ1-2; TRBD1 agrees at 12 bases. Germline values: CDR1 KGHSH, CDR2 LQKENI. This CDR3 spans 17 amino acids. V was pared by 2 bases and J by 3 bases, with 7 bases of the junction left unmatched. CDR3 nucleotide sequence: TGTGCCAGCTCACCATCCGGGACAGGGGGCCTGGACTATGGCTACACCTTC. Protein sequence: CASSPSGTGGLDYGYTF. Drawing the rest from reference TRBV18 and TRBJ1-2, the complete variable domain is NAGVMQNPRHLVRRRGQEARLRCSPMKGHSHVYWYRQLPEEGLKFMVYLQKENIIDESGMPKERFSAEFPKEGPSILRIQQVVRGDSAAYFCASSPSGTGGLDYGYTFGSGTRLTVV.

In this sample, this clone turned up a few times. V and J are TRBV4-1 and TRBJ2-7; TRBD2 aligns across 11 bases. The germline CDR1 and CDR2 sequences are MGHRA and YSYEKL. The CDR3 loop spans 16 amino acids. The J segment lost 3 bases and the V segment lost 0 bases, leaving 4 bases of the junction unmatched. The CDR3 DNA reads TGCGCCAGCAGCCAAGACAGACTAGCGGGGCGCTACGAGCAGTACTTC. Translation gives CASSQDRLAGRYEQYF.

This sequence joins TRBV5-1 and TRBJ2-1; 10 bases align to TRBD1. Germline V gene sequence: CDR1 SGHRS, CDR2 YFSETQ. The CDR3 is 16 amino acids. Losses at the gene ends were 1 base for V and 5 bases for J; bases not matched to a gene: 6. CDR3 sequence (DNA): TGCGCCAGCAGCTTGACGACAGGGGGCGGGAACAATGAGCAGTTCTTC. It translates to CASSLTTGGGNNEQFF.

The chain employs TRBV4-1 and TRBJ2-7; TRBD2 aligns across 10 bases. Germline V gene data show CDR1 as MGHRA and CDR2 as YSYEKL. Trimming removed 0 bases from V and 4 bases from J; junction bases left unmatched: 3. This CDR3 comprises 15 residues. The CDR3 loop is CASSQDASGSYEQYF. The CDR3 nucleotides read TGCGCCAGCAGCCAAGATGCTAGCGGGAGTTACGAGCAGTACTTC.

This rearrangement joins TRBV7-9 to TRBJ2-5; TRBD2 agrees at 14 bases. CDR1 is SEHNR, CDR2 FQNEAQ, per germline (reference sequence). This CDR3 spans 19 amino acids. The V segment lost 4 bases and the J segment 1 base; nucleotides outside the gene matches: 11. CDR3 nucleotides: TGTGCCAGCAGCTACCCCTGGGGACTAGCGGGAGCGCTCCAAGAGACCCAGTACTTC. Protein sequence: CASSYPWGLAGALQETQYF.